The 15 T cell receptor beta chains listed next were all sequenced from one sample in a study of cytomegalovirus exposure and HLA in healthy donors (dated by TCRdb to between 2016 and 2019). The library was made by the immunoSEQ multiplex PCR assay. TCRdb limited this immuneACCESS table to in-frame rearrangements with V and J called. A share of clones is missing; checked studies link under half to unresolved V genes, and the rest is unexplained. This sample comprises about 220,000 clones, 88% of them detected only once. About 2.7% of the sample belongs to the ten largest clones. What was sequenced was PBMCs. The receptors come from a woman aged 18 to 35 in good health and CMV-seronegative.

The chain couples TRBV18 to TRBJ2-1; 10 positions match TRBD2. The V and J ends lost 3 bases and 4 bases, in that order; junction bases with no gene match: 6. The CDR3 runs to 16 residues. From germline, CDR1 is KGHSH and CDR2 LQKENI. The CDR3 spells CASSPGGLASYNEQFF. The CDR3, as DNA: TGTGCCAGCTCACCGGGGGGACTAGCGAGTTACAATGAGCAGTTCTTC.

CDR3 residues: CASSETGLAGGITGELFF. CDR3 DNA sequence: TGCGCCAGCAGTGAGACGGGACTAGCGGGAGGTATCACCGGGGAGCTGTTTTTT. The V call is TRBV10-2, the J call TRBJ2-2; 15 bases align to TRBD2. V was clipped by 2 bases and J by 4 bases; unmatched bases: 5. Per the germline V gene, CDR1 is WSHSY and CDR2 is SAAADI. CDR3 length equals 18 residues.

As DNA, the CDR3 is TGTGCCAGCAGCGGAGGGGTCCACTACGAGCAGTACTTC. Protein sequence: CASSGGVHYEQYF. The V and J genes are TRBV6-5 and TRBJ2-7, with D tentatively TRBD2 (6 bases). The length of the CDR3 is 13 residues. The V gene's germline CDR1 is MNHEY and CDR2 SVGAGI. Trimming left V 6 bases short and J 3 bases short, with 12 bases between.

The rearrangement joins TRBV5-4 to TRBJ2-7; 9 nucleotides align to TRBD1. V was pared by 4 bases and J by 2 bases, with 7 bases of the junction left unmatched. CDR1 is SGHNT, CDR2 YYREEE, per germline (reference sequence). The CDR3 sequence is 15 residues long. The DNA for the CDR3 is TGTGCCAGCAGCCAACAGGGGGCAGAAACCTACGAGCAGTACTTC. As protein: CASSQQGAETYEQYF.

The V gene is TRBV28, the J gene TRBJ1-5; D is unclear. CDR3 length: 13 residues. V shed 3 bases and J shed 11 bases, with 14 bases lying between them. Germline CDR1 reads MDHEN; CDR2 reads SYDVKM. CDR3 region: CASSFYSGLSQHF. The CDR3 DNA is TGTGCCAGCAGTTTCTACTCCGGACTGTCCCAGCATTTT.

With respect to this clone: A read error may account for a junction end that differs from germline. V and J are TRBV11-2 and TRBJ2-7, with 10 positions matching TRBD1. The germline V gene has CDR1 SGHAT and CDR2 FQNNGV. The CDR3 is 14 residues long. This chain's CDR3 is CASSLDRGLYEQYF. CDR3 nucleotides: TGTGCCAGCAGCCTAGACAGGGGGCTCTACGAGCAGTACTTC.

The J gene is TRBJ1-2, the V gene TRBV30; 8 bases match TRBD1. Germline values: CDR1 GTSNPN, CDR2 SVGIG (reference sequence). The CDR3 spans 15 residues. V trimming: 2 bases; J trimming: 4 bases; junction bases outside the gene matches: 9. CDR3 nucleotide sequence: TGTGCCTGGAGTCCCAGGGGGCTTCTTGGCTATGGCTACACCTTC. Its protein product is CAWSPRGLLGYGYTF.

The chain combines TRBV9 with TRBJ2-7, with TRBD2 matching over 9 bases. The CDR3 length is 16 residues. Per the germline V gene, CDR1 is SGDLS and CDR2 is YYNGEE. V lost 3 bases and J lost 7; bases outside the gene matches: 14. The CDR3 sequence is CASSADFSGSTGEQYF. Here the CDR3 DNA reads TGTGCCAGCAGCGCTGACTTTAGCGGGAGCACGGGGGAGCAGTACTTC.

The chain recombines TRBV4-3 with TRBJ2-2, with 7 bases that match TRBD1. Trimming took 4 bases from V and 4 from J; bases not matched to a gene: 3. The CDR3 is made up of 14 amino acids. Germline-derived CDR1 and CDR2 are LGHNA and YSLEER. This chain's CDR3 is CASSLYRGTGELFF. In nucleotides, the CDR3 is TGCGCCAGCAGCCTTTACAGGGGCACCGGGGAGCTGTTTTTT.

The J gene is TRBJ2-2, the V gene TRBV5-1, with 10 bases identical to TRBD2. Trimming removed 4 bases from V and 3 bases from J; junction bases left unmatched: 3. Germline V CDR1 and CDR2: SGHRS, YFSETQ. The CDR3 extends over 15 amino acids. The CDR3 DNA reads as TGCGCCAGCAGCCCCAGCGGGAGGGACACCGGGGAGCTGTTTTTT. It encodes CASSPSGRDTGELFF.

CDR3 nucleotide sequence: TGTGCCAGCAGTAGTTACAGGGGTAAGGCCTACGAGCAGTACTTC. Its protein product is CASSSYRGKAYEQYF. The genes are TRBV28 and TRBJ2-7; 7 nucleotides match TRBD1. With V trimmed by 5 bases and J by 2 bases, 9 bases remained unmatched. CDR3 length: 15 amino acids. Germline-derived CDR1 and CDR2 are MDHEN and SYDVKM. Variable domain in full (rest from reference TRBV28 and TRBJ2-7): DVKVTQSSRYLVKRTGEKVFLECVQDMDHENMFWYRQDPGLGLRLIYFSYDVKMKEKGDIPEGYSVSREKKERFSLILESASTNQTSMYLCASSSYRGKAYEQYFGPGTRLTVT.

The chain has TRBV19 and TRBJ2-7; TRBD2 agrees at 13 bases. V gave up 2 bases and J gave up 4 bases; unmatched junction bases: 5. Per the germline V gene, CDR1 is LNHDA and CDR2 is SQIVND (reference sequence). This CDR3 has 16 amino acids. CDR3 sequence reads: CASSIRTSGSLYEQYF. The CDR3 DNA is TGTGCCAGTAGTATAAGGACTAGCGGGAGCCTGTACGAGCAGTACTTC.

This chain uses TRBV27 with TRBJ2-7, with 9 bases aligning to TRBD2. The CDR3 runs to 15 residues. The junction had 8 bases not matched to a gene; V was cut back by 7 bases and J by 1 base. The germline CDR1 and CDR2 sequences are MNHEY and SMNVEV (reference sequence). The DNA of the CDR3 is TGTGCCAGCATAAGGCGGGCGGGAGGGTCCTACGAGCAGTACTTC. The encoded protein is CASIRRAGGSYEQYF.

This chain links TRBV5-1 with TRBJ2-7; 7 bases are shared with TRBD1. With V trimmed by 0 bases and J by 1 base, 4 bases remained unmatched. The CDR3 has 15 amino acids. Germline V lookup: CDR1 SGHRS, CDR2 YFSETQ. CDR3 coding DNA: TGCGCCAGCAGCTTGGGGGGACAGTTGTCCTACGAGCAGTACTTC. Translating it yields CASSLGGQLSYEQYF.

V usage is TRBV7-2 and J usage is TRBJ2-1; 7 bases match TRBD1. The germline V gene encodes CDR1 SGHTA and CDR2 FQGNSA. This CDR3 is 15 amino acids long. V shed 4 bases and J 0 bases; nucleotides not matched to a gene: 3. The CDR3 here is CASSSQGSSYNEQFF. CDR3 DNA sequence: TGTGCCAGCAGCTCACAGGGGAGCTCCTACAATGAGCAGTTCTTC.